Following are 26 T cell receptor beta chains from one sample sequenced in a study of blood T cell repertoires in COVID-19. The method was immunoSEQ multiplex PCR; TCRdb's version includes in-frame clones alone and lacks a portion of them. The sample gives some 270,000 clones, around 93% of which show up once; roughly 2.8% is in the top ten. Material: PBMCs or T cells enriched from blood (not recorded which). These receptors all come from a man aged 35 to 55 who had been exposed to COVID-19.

In nucleotides, the CDR3 is TGTGCCAGCAGCCTGGGGACTAGCGGGAGGATTGAGCAGTTCTTC. Its translation is CASSLGTSGRIEQFF. The V and J genes are TRBV13 and TRBJ2-1, with 15 bases identical to TRBD2. CDR1 and CDR2 (germline): PRHDT, FYEKMQ (reference sequence). V lost 5 bases, J lost 9 bases, and 5 bases stayed unmatched. The CDR3 runs 15 residues. Using reference TRBV13 and TRBJ2-1 for the parts outside the CDR3, the full variable domain is AAGVIQSPRHLIKEKRETATLKCYPIPRHDTVYWYQQGPGQDPQFLISFYEKMQSDKGSIPDRFSAQQFSDYHSELNMSSLELGDSALYFCASSLGTSGRIEQFFGPGTRLTVL.

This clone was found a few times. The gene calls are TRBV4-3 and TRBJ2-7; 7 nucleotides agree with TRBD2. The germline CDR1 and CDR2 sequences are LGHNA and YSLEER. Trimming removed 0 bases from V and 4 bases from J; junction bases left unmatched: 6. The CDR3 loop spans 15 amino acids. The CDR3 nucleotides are TGCGCCAGCAGCCAAGACGCGGGAGCAGGTTACGAGCAGTACTTC. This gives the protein CASSQDAGAGYEQYF.

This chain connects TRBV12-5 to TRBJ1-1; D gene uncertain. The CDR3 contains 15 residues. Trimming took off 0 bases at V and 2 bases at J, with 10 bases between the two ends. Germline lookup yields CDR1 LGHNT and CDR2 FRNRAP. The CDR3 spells CASGLVLNRNTEAFF. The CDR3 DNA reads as TGTGCTAGTGGTTTGGTACTGAACCGCAACACTGAAGCTTTCTTT.

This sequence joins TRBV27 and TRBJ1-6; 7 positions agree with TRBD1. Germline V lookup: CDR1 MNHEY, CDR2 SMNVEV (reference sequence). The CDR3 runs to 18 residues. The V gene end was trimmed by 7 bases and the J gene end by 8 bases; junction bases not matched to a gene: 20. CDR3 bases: TGTGCCAGCAAAACCGGGACAGATCCTCTTATGGGCCATTCACCCCTCCACTTT. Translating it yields CASKTGTDPLMGHSPLHF.

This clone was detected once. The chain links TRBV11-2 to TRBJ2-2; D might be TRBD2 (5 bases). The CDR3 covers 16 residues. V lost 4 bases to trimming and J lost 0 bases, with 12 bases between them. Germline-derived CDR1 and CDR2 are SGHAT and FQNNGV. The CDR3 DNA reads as TGTGCCAGCAGCTCCGGTCGGCGGGCGAACACCGGGGAGCTGTTTTTT. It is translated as CASSSGRRANTGELFF.

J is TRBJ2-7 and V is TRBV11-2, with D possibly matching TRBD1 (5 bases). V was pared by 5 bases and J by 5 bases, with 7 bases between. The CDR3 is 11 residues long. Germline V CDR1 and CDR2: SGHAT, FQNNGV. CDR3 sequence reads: CASSEGDEQYF. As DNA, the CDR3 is TGTGCCAGCAGCGAAGGGGACGAGCAGTACTTC.

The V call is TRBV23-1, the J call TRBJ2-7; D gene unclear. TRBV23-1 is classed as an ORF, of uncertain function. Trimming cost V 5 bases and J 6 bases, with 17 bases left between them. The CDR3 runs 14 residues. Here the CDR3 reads CASSSNSRYIEQYF. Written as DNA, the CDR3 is TGCGCCAGCAGTTCAAACAGTCGCTACATCGAGCAGTACTTC.

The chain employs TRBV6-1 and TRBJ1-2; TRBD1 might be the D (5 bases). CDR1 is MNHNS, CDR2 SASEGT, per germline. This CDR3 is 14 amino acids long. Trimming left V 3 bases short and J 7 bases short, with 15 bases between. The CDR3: CASSDPGLLFGYTF. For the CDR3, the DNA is TGTGCCAGCAGTGATCCGGGACTCCTATTTGGCTACACCTTC.

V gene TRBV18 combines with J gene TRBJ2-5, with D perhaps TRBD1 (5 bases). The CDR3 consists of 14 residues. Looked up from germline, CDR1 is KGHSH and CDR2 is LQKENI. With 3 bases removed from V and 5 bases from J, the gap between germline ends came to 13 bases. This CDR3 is CASSPKQVKETQYF. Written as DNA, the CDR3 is TGTGCCAGCTCACCGAAACAGGTGAAGGAGACCCAGTACTTC.

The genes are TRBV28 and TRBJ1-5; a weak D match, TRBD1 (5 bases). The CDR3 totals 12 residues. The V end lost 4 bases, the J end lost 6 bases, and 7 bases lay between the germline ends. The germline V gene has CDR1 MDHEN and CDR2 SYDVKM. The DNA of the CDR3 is TGTGCCAGCAGTTCGGGGGGTCAGCCCCAGCATTTT. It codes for CASSSGGQPQHF.

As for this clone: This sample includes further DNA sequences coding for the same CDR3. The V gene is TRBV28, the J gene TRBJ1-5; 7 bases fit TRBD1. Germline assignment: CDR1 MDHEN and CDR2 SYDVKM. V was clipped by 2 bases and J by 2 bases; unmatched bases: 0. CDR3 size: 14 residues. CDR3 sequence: CASSLTGGNQPQHF. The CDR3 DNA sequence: TGTGCCAGCAGTTTAACAGGGGGCAATCAGCCCCAGCATTTT.

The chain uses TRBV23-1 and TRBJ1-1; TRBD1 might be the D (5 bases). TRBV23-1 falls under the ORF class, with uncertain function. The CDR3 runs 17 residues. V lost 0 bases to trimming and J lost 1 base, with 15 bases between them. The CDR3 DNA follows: TGCGCCAGCAGTCAATCAGCGTTAAGGGGAGGGAACACTGAAGCTTTCTTT. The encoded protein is CASSQSALRGGNTEAFF.

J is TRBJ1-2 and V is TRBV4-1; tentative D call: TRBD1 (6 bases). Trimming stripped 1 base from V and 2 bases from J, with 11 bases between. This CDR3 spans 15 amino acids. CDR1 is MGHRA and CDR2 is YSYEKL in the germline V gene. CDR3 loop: CASSQGPTGNYGYTF. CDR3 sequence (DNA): TGCGCCAGCAGCCAAGGCCCCACAGGGAACTATGGCTACACCTTC.

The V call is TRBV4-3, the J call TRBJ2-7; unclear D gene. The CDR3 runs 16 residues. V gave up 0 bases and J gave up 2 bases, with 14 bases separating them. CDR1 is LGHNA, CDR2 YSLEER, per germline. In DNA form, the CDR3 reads TGCGCCAGCAGCCAAGATATCGGTAAAGAAGCCTACGAGCAGTACTTC. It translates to CASSQDIGKEAYEQYF.

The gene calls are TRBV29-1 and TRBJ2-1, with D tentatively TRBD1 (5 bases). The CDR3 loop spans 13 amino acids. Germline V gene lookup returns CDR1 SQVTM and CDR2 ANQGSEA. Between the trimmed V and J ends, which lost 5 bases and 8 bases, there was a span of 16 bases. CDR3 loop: CSVRTGFTDEQFF. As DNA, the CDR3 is TGCAGCGTTCGTACAGGATTTACGGATGAGCAGTTCTTC.

For the CDR3, the DNA is TGTGCCAGCAGCCAAGGGCTTAATGGCTACACCTTC. Protein sequence: CASSQGLNGYTF. This chain uses TRBV14 with TRBJ1-2; D is undetermined. This CDR3 contains 12 residues. Germline V lookup: CDR1 SGHDN, CDR2 FVKESK. The ends were cut back, 1 base at V and 6 bases at J, with 6 bases in the middle.

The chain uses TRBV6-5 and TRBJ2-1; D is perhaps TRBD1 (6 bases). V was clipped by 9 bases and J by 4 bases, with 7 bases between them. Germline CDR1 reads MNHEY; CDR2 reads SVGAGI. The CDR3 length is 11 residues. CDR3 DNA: TGTGCCAGTGGACAGTACAATGAGCAGTTCTTC. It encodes CASGQYNEQFF.

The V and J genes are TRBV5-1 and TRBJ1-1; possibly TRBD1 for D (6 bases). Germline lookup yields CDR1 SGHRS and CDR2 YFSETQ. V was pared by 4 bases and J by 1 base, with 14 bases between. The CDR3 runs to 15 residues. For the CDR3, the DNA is TGCGCCAGCAGCCCCGACGGACAGCCGAACACTGAAGCTTTCTTT. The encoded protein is CASSPDGQPNTEAFF.

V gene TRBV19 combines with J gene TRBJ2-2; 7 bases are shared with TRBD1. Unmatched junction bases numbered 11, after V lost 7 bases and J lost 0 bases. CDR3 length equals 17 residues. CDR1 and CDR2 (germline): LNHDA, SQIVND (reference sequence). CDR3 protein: CASTHSRGGANTGELFF. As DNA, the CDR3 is TGTGCCAGTACCCACTCCCGAGGGGGCGCGAACACCGGGGAGCTGTTTTTT. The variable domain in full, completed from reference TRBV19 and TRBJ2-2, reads DGGITQSPKYLFRKEGQNVTLSCEQNLNHDAMYWYRQDPGQGLRLIYYSQIVNDFQKGDIAEGYSVSREKKESFPLTVTSAQKNPTAFYLCASTHSRGGANTGELFFGEGSRLTVL.

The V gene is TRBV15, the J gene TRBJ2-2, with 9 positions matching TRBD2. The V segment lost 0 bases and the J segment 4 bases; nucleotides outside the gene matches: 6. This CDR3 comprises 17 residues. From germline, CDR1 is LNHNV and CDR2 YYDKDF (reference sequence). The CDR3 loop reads CATSRDIAGVGTGELFF. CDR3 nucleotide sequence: TGTGCCACCAGCAGAGATATAGCGGGAGTGGGCACCGGGGAGCTGTTTTTT.

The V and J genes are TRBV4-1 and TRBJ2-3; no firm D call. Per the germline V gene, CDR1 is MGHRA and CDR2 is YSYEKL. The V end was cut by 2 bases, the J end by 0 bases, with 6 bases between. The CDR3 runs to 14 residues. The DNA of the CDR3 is TGCGCCAGCAGCCAATATACTAGCACAGATACGCAGTATTTT. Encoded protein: CASSQYTSTDTQYF.

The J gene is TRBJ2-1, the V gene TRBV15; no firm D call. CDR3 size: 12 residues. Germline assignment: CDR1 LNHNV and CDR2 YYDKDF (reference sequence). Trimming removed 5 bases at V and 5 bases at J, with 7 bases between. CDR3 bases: TGTGCCACCAGCGACACCGACAATGAGCAGTTCTTC. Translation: CATSDTDNEQFF.

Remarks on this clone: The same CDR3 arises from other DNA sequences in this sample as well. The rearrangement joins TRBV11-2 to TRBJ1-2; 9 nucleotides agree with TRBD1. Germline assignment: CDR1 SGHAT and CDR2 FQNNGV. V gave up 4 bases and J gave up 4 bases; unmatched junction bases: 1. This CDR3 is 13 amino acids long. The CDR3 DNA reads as TGTGCCAGCAGCTCGACAGGGGGCTATGGCTACACCTTC. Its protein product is CASSSTGGYGYTF.

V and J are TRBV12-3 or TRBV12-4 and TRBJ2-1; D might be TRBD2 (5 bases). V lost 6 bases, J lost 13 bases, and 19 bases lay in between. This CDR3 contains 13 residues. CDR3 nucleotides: TGTGCCAGCAGCCTCAGTGCAGCGGCCAACCAGTTCTTC. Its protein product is CASSLSAAANQFF.

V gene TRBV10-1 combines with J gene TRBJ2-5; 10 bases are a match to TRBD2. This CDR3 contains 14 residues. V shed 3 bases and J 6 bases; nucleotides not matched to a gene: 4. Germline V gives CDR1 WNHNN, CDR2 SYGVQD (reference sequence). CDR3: CASSEGTSEKTQYF. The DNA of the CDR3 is TGCGCCAGCAGTGAAGGGACTAGCGAAAAGACCCAGTACTTC.

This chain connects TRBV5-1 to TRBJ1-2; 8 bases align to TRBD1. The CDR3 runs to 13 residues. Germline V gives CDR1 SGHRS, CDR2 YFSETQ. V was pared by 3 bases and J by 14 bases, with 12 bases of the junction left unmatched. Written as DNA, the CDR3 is TGCGCCAGCAGCTCGGGACAGGCCGAGGGTGAAACCTTC. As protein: CASSSGQAEGETF.